The 17 T cell receptor beta chains reported below all come from one sample, sequenced in a study of blood T cell repertoires in COVID-19 (dated by TCRdb to 2020 to 2021). Receptors were amplified or captured by the immunoSEQ multiplex PCR assay. The table was pulled from immuneACCESS by TCRdb, which kept in-frame rearrangements only. Such tables lose some clones; where checked, under half of the loss comes from unresolved V genes, and the rest has no known cause. The sample table lists about 45,000 clones, less than 90% of them with a count of one. Under 9.5% of the sample goes to the ten largest clones. Sequencing was performed on peripheral blood. The receptors stem from a human donor in a cohort sampled during active COVID-19.

The rearrangement links TRBV7-8 to TRBJ1-1; D not certain. The CDR3 is made up of 15 amino acids. Germline CDR1 reads SGHVS; CDR2 reads FQNEAQ. Trimming removed 2 bases at V and 0 bases at J, with 10 bases between. The DNA for the CDR3 is TGTGCCAGCAGCTTAACAGACGGATTGAACACTGAAGCTTTCTTT. This encodes CASSLTDGLNTEAFF.

This clone was recorded once. The chain links TRBV20-1 to TRBJ2-7; no clear D. CDR3 size: 11 residues. Germline V CDR1 and CDR2: DFQATT, SNEGSKA (reference sequence). V lost 5 bases to trimming and J lost 6 bases, with 11 bases between them. CDR3 in DNA: TGCAGTGCTCTGGCCCTCCGCGAGCAGTACTTC. Translation gives CSALALREQYF.

The chain is built from TRBV20-1 and TRBJ2-3; D is undetermined. The CDR3 has 12 amino acids. V was cut by 3 bases and J by 1 base, with 5 bases left in between. Germline CDR1 and CDR2: DFQATT and SNEGSKA (reference sequence). DNA for the CDR3: TGCAGTGCTAGTCAGGGCACAGATACGCAGTATTTT. It specifies CSASQGTDTQYF.

This chain joins TRBV3-1 (or the pseudogene TRBV3-2) and TRBJ2-7; a possible D gene is TRBD1 (5 bases). Between the trimmed V and J ends, which lost 3 bases and 0 bases, there was a span of 15 bases. Germline lookup yields CDR1 LGHDT and CDR2 YNNKEL (reference sequence). CDR3 length: 16 amino acids. CDR3: CASSHLFTGYSYEQYF. In nucleotides, the CDR3 is TGTGCCAGCAGCCATCTGTTCACAGGTTACTCCTACGAGCAGTACTTC.

The chain couples TRBV10-2 to TRBJ2-5; TRBD2 is a possible D gene (6 bases). CDR1 and CDR2 (germline): WSHSY, SAAADI. Trimming cost V 2 bases and J 5 bases, with 15 bases left between them. The CDR3 runs 15 residues. CDR3 bases: TGCGCCAGCAGTGAGACCGGGGGATACGTGGAGACCCAGTACTTC. This translates into CASSETGGYVETQYF.

V gene TRBV27 combines with J gene TRBJ2-7; possible D gene TRBD1, 6 bases. This CDR3 contains 14 residues. Germline lookup yields CDR1 MNHEY and CDR2 SMNVEV (reference sequence). V gave up 2 bases and J gave up 2 bases, with 10 bases separating them. CDR3 in amino acids: CASSLGDITYEQYF. The CDR3 DNA reads as TGTGCCAGCAGTTTAGGGGACATCACCTACGAGCAGTACTTC.

The chain links TRBV30 to TRBJ1-2; D is perhaps TRBD1 (6 bases). Germline CDR1 and CDR2: GTSNPN and SVGIG (reference sequence). Trimming removed 7 bases from V and 5 bases from J, with 17 bases in between. The CDR3 spans 13 residues. CDR3 DNA sequence: TGTGCCTTTGCGAGGGGAAGGGGGTATGGCTACACCTTC. Its translation: CAFARGRGYGYTF.

The CDR3: CASSTRTGETQYF. CDR3 in DNA: TGCGCCAGCAGCACCCGGACAGGGGAGACCCAGTACTTC. The J gene is TRBJ2-5, the V gene TRBV5-1; the match to TRBD1 covers 8 bases. The CDR3 contains 13 residues. V lost 4 bases, J lost 5 bases, and 4 bases stayed unmatched. Germline V gene sequence: CDR1 SGHRS, CDR2 YFSETQ.

Turning to this clone: Other DNA sequences in this sample translate to the same CDR3. This rearrangement joins TRBV18 to TRBJ1-5; TRBD1 might be the D (5 bases). Germline V lookup: CDR1 KGHSH, CDR2 LQKENI. The CDR3 consists of 13 residues. V shed 1 base and J shed 4 bases, with 5 bases lying between them. CDR3 nucleotides: TGTGCCAGCTCACCACAGGGGAATCAGCCCCAGCATTTT. As protein: CASSPQGNQPQHF.

V gene TRBV5-1 combines with J gene TRBJ1-1; tentatively, D is TRBD1 (5 bases). The germline V gene has CDR1 SGHRS and CDR2 YFSETQ. Trimming took off 7 bases at V and 3 bases at J, with 10 bases between the two ends. The CDR3 spans 12 residues. The CDR3 nucleotides are TGCGCCAGCCGGGGGGGAGACACTGAAGCTTTCTTT. Encoded protein: CASRGGDTEAFF.

The chain is built from TRBV6-2 or TRBV6-3 and TRBJ2-2; possible D gene TRBD2, 6 bases. CDR1 is MNHEY, CDR2 SVGEGT, per germline. Trimming stripped 2 bases from V and 2 bases from J, with 18 bases between. The CDR3 length is 18 residues. In nucleotides, the CDR3 is TGTGCCAGCAGTTACCCGTTTTTGGGCGGGGCAAACACCGGGGAGCTGTTTTTT. Translating it yields CASSYPFLGGANTGELFF.

V is TRBV2 and J is TRBJ2-4; D may be TRBD1 (6 bases). The CDR3 totals 16 residues. The germline V gene encodes CDR1 SNHLY and CDR2 FYNNEI. V was cut by 6 bases and J by 3 bases, with 18 bases left in between. The CDR3, as DNA: TGTGCCAGCAGGACCACAGGGATGGGTAACAAAAACATTCAGTACTTC. Translating it yields CASRTTGMGNKNIQYF.

V and J are TRBV9 and TRBJ2-7, with TRBD2 matching over 7 bases. V gave up 1 base and J gave up 3 bases; unmatched junction bases: 10. The CDR3 contains 16 residues. CDR1 is SGDLS and CDR2 is YYNGEE in the germline V gene. CDR3: CASSVRSSGAFYEQYF. The DNA of the CDR3 is TGTGCCAGCAGCGTAAGGTCCAGCGGGGCCTTCTACGAGCAGTACTTC.

The chain combines TRBV7-6 with TRBJ2-5, with 16 bases that match TRBD2. CDR1 and CDR2 (germline): SGHVS, FNYEAQ. The CDR3 contains 17 residues. Trimming took 5 bases from V and 5 from J; bases not matched to a gene: 8. Here the CDR3 reads CASSPKVGLAGGETQYF. CDR3 in DNA: TGTGCCAGCAGCCCCAAAGTGGGACTAGCGGGGGGGGAGACCCAGTACTTC.

The rearrangement joins TRBV14 to TRBJ2-2; 7 nucleotides line up with TRBD2. The length of the CDR3 is 13 residues. The trim removed 0 bases at V and 13 bases at J, leaving 5 bases unmatched. CDR1 SGHDN and CDR2 FVKESK come from the germline V gene. The CDR3 is CASSQDWGGSLFF. The CDR3 DNA reads as TGTGCCAGCAGCCAAGACTGGGGGGGATCGCTGTTTTTT.

The chain links TRBV10-2 to TRBJ1-4; D perhaps matches TRBD1 (5 bases). The V gene's germline CDR1 is WSHSY and CDR2 SAAADI. The V end was cut by 6 bases, the J end by 8 bases, with 13 bases between. The CDR3 is 13 residues long. The CDR3: CASRAGQAEKLFF. The DNA for the CDR3 is TGCGCCAGCAGGGCGGGGCAGGCCGAAAAACTGTTTTTT.

The CDR3 nucleotides are TGTGCCAGCAGTGACGCGAGGGGGGGGTTAAATGAAAAACTGTTTTTT. Its translation: CASSDARGGLNEKLFF. The rearrangement links TRBV25-1 to TRBJ1-4, with D maybe TRBD1 (6 bases). The CDR3 length is 16 residues. The ends were cut back, 3 bases at V and 5 bases at J, with 16 bases in the middle. Per germline, CDR1 MGHDK and CDR2 SYGVNS. Combining the CDR3 with reference TRBV25-1 and TRBJ1-4 gives the whole variable domain EADIYQTPRYLVIGTGKKITLECSQTMGHDKMYWYQQDPGMELHLIHYSYGVNSTEKGDLSSESTVSRIRTEHFPLTLESARPSHTSQYLCASSDARGGLNEKLFFGSGTQLSVL.